This T cell receptor (beta chain) is from a study of blood T cell repertoires in COVID-19. Study summary: The United States, Italy and Spain supplied acute and convalescent COVID-19 samples. T cells, B-cell-depleted T cells, or PBMCs supplied cDNA or gDNA.

Original processing notes: Amplifying reference gene primers gave estimates of nucleated cell counts. Only in-frame clones appear in the TCRdb table, and some are missing; sequencing was by immunoSEQ multiplex PCR. Clone size and V and J calls were adopted from that table, with D and trimming inferred from the DNA. There are about 16,000 clones in the sample; under 85% occur only once, and roughly an eighth lies in the top ten. CDR3 length: 14 residues. The germline V gene has CDR1 LNHDA and CDR2 SQIVND (reference sequence). V lost 6 bases and J lost 7; bases outside the gene matches: 8. The sequencing sample was made of peripheral blood. The chain uses TRBV19 and TRBJ2-4, with 8 bases fitting TRBD1. The sequence was collected from a man between 60 and 75 years old with acute or convalescent COVID-19. CDR3 amino acids: CASSQDRARNIQYF. In nucleotides, the CDR3 is TGTGCCAGTAGCCAGGACAGGGCGAGGAACATTCAGTACTTC.